This T cell receptor (beta chain) was profiled in a study of T-cell reconstitution after alpha-beta-depleted transplantation in children (dated by TCRdb to about 2016). With respect to the entire study: The study quantitatively tracked T-cell immune reconstitution after TCRalphabeta/CD19-depleted allogeneic hematopoietic cell transplantation in children using TCR repertoire profiling. Here is what the overall study found, with its caveats: The apparently early alphabetaT-cell count recovery about two months after transplant was reportedly dependent on only several hundred rapidly expanded clones derived from non-depleted graft cells. Over subsequent months, a decline in hyperexpanded clone frequencies was noted, and after one year, T-cell counts and TCRbeta diversity were mostly ascribed to newly produced T cells. In some patients, high TCRbeta diversity at day 60 was attributed to recipient T cells and intrathymic progenitors that had survived conditioning.

Library generation was performed with PCR. The sequencing machine was an Illumina HiSeq 2500. TCR library preparation used molecular barcoding, with unique molecular identifiers applied to normalize quantification of the TCRbeta repertoire. TCRdb ran its own pipeline on the public reads, namely fastp trimming at Q25 and MiXCR clone calling, and kept in-frame beta chains. Rows matching on CDR3 protein sequence are summarized as one entry with the most common DNA and genes. For this sample the table gives around 180,000 distinct CDR3 sequences, of which around 10% were detected only once. The leading ten clones occupy roughly 13% of the sample. The V and J ends are trimmed by 6 bases and 0 bases, leaving 11 bases between them. The CDR3 runs 14 amino acids, cysteine and phenylalanine included. Of all the DNA, just the CDR3 is kept, 42 bases in frame from base 1. As encoded in the germline V gene, CDR1 is LGHNT while CDR2 is FRNRAP.

As to this clonotype: The clone's antigen remains unknown. Base qualities are not recorded, but no much larger clone differs from it by a single base.

The treatment or condition label, read with the paper, signifies: allogeneic hematopoietic cell transplantation with graft depleted of TCRalphabeta T cells and CD19 B cells. The transplant recipients were children given TCRalphabeta/CD19-depleted allogeneic hematopoietic cell grafts. Recombination joined TRBV12-5 with TRBJ1-1, with the D gene too uncertain to name. This sample comprised PBMCs, obtained before TCRalphabeta/CD19-depleted stem cell transplant. The receptor's source is a boy aged 2 to 9 with acute myeloid leukemia, due to receive a stem cell transplant. The CDR3 reads CASGRNRMNTEAFF. The DNA sequence reads TGTGCTAGTGGCCGAAACCGGATGAACACTGAAGCTTTCTTT.